This T cell receptor beta chain appears in the sequencing data of a study of Graves' ophthalmopathy and Graves' hyperthyroidism. Whole-study findings and limits: In blood appeared most of the expanded thyroid clonotypes whose frequency exceeded 0.001. It was with about 68% sensitivity and around 75% specificity that the model predicted ophthalmopathy progression.

Amplification from RNA transcripts yielded the TCR beta CDR3 regions. First-round RT-PCR employed HTBI primers, with a second-round multiplex PCR after it. One entry per CDR3 protein results from TCRdb running MiXCR on the multiplex PCR reads. The table records around 600,000 distinct CDR3 sequences, roughly 41% of them present only once. CDR1 LNHDA and CDR2 SQIVND come from the germline V gene (reference sequence). The CDR3 has 13 amino acids. The trim removed 7 bases at V and 5 bases at J, leaving 2 bases unmatched. Uncontrolled infections, other autoimmune diseases, pregnancy or lactation barred patients from enrollment. This clonotype was seen repeatedly, ten times or more. The antigen is not known.

The chain carries TRBV19 and TRBJ2-2; 9 positions agree with TRBD2. The sequencing input was peripheral blood. This receptor was taken from an adult man with Graves' ophthalmopathy. CDR3 region: CASNLAGTGELFF. For the CDR3, the DNA is TGTGCCAGTAACCTAGCGGGGACCGGGGAGCTGTTTTTT.